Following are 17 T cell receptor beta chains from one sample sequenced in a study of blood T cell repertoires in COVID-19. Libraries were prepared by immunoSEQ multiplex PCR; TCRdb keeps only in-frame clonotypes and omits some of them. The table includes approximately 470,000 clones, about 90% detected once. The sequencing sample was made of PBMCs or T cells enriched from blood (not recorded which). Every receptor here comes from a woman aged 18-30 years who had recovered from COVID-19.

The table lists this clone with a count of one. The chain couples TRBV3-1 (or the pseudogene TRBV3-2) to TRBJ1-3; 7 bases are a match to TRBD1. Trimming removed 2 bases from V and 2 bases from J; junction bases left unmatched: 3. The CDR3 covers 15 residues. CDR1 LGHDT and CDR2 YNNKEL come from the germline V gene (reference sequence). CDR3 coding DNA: TGTGCCAGCAGCCAATGGGACAGCACTGGAAACACCATATATTTT. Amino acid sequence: CASSQWDSTGNTIYF.

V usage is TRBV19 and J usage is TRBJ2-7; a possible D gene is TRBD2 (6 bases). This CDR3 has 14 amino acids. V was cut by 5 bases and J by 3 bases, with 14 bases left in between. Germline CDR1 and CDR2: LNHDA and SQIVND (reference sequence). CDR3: CASSDGGVGYEQYF. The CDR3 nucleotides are TGTGCCAGTAGTGACGGGGGAGTCGGCTACGAGCAGTACTTC.

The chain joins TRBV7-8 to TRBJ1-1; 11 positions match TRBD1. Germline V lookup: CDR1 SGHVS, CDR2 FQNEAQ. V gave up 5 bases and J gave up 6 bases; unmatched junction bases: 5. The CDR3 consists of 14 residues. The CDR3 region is CASSVGQGASEAFF. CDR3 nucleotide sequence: TGTGCCAGCAGCGTAGGACAGGGGGCGTCTGAAGCTTTCTTT.

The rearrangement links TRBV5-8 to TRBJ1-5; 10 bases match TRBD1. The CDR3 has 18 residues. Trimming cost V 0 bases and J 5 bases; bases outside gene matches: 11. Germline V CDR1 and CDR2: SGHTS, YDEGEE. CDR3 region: CASSLGRQGARFDQPQHF. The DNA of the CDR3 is TGTGCCAGCAGCTTGGGCAGACAGGGGGCTCGGTTTGATCAGCCCCAGCATTTT.

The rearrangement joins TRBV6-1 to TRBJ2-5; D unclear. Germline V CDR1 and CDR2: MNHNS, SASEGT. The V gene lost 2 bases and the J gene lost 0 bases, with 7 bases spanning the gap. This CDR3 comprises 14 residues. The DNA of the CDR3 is TGTGCCAGCAGTGAAATCATGTACCAAGAGACCCAGTACTTC. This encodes CASSEIMYQETQYF.

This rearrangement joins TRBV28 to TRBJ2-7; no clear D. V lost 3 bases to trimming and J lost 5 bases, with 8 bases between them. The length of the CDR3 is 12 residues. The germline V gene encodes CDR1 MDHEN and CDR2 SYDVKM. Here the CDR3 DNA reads TGTGCCAGCAGTTTCAACCGGGACGAGCAGTACTTC. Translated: CASSFNRDEQYF.

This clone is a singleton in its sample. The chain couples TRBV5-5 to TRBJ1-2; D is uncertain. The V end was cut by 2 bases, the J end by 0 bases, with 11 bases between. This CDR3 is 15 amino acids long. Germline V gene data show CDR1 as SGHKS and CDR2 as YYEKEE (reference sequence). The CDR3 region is CASSFWADANYGYTF. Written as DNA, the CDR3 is TGTGCCAGCAGCTTTTGGGCAGATGCTAACTATGGCTACACCTTC.

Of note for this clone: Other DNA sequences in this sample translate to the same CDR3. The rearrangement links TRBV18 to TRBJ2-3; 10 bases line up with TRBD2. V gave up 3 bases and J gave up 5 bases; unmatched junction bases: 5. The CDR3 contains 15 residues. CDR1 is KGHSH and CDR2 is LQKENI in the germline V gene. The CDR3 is CASSPSGGARDTQYF. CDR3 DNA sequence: TGTGCCAGCTCACCCAGCGGGGGGGCTCGAGATACGCAGTATTTT.

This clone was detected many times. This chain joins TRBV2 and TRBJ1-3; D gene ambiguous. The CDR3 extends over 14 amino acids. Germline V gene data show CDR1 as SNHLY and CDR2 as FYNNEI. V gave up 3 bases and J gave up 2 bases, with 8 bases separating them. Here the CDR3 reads CASSEMRTGNTIYF. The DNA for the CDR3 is TGTGCCAGCAGTGAGATGAGAACTGGAAACACCATATATTTT. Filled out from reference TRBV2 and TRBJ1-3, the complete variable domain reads EPEVTQTPSHQVTQMGQEVILRCVPISNHLYFYWYRQILGQKVEFLVSFYNNEISEKSEIFDDQFSVERPDGSNFTLKIRSTKLEDSAMYFCASSEMRTGNTIYFGEGSWLTVV.

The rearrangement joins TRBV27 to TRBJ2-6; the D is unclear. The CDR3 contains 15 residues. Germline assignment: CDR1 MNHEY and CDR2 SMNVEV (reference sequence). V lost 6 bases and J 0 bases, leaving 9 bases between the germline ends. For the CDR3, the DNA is TGTGCCAGCAGGCGGCAATTCTCTGGGGCCAACGTCCTGACTTTC. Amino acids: CASRRQFSGANVLTF.

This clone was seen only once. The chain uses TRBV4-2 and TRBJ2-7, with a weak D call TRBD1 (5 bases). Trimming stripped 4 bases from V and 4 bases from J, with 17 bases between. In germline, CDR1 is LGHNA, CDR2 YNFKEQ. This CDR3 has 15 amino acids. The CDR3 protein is CASSPYLDSRYEQYF. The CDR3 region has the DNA TGTGCCAGCAGCCCATATCTAGACAGCCGTTACGAGCAGTACTTC.

For the CDR3, the DNA is TGTGCCAGCAGCTGGGACAGGGCCGGACTCGGCTACACCTTC. Amino acid sequence: CASSWDRAGLGYTF. This sequence joins TRBV7-2 and TRBJ1-2; the match to TRBD1 covers 9 bases. The V segment lost 4 bases and the J segment 8 bases; nucleotides outside the gene matches: 8. The CDR3 loop spans 14 amino acids. The germline CDR1 and CDR2 sequences are SGHTA and FQGNSA. Full variable domain (rest looked up from reference TRBV7-2 and TRBJ1-2): GAGVSQSPSNKVTEKGKDVELRCDPISGHTALYWYRQSLGQGLEFLIYFQGNSAPDKSGLPSDRFSAERTGGSVSTLTIQRTQQEDSAVYLCASSWDRAGLGYTFGSGTRLTVV.

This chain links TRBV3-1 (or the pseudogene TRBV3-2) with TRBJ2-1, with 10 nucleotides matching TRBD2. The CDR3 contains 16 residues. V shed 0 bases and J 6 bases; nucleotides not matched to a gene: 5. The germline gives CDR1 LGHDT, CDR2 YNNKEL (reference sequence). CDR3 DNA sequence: TGTGCCAGCAGCCAAGATGCTAGCGGGGGAACCAATGAGCAGTTCTTC. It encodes CASSQDASGGTNEQFF.

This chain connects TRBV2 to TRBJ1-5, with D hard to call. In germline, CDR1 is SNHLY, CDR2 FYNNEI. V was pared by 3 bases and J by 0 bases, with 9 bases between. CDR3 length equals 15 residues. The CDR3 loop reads CASSEELYSNQPQHF. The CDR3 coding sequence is TGTGCCAGCAGTGAGGAGCTCTATAGCAATCAGCCCCAGCATTTT.

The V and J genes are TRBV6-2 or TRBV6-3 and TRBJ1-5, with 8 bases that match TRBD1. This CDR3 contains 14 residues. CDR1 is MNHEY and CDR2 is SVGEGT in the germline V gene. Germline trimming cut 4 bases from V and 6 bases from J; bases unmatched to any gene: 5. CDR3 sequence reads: CASSSGQEAQPQHF. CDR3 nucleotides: TGTGCCAGCAGTTCGGGACAGGAGGCTCAGCCCCAGCATTTT.

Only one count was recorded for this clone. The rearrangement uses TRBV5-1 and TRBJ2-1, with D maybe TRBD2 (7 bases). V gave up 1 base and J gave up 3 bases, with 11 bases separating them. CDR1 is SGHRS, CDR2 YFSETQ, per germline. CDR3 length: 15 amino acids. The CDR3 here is CASSLLGGLYNEQFF. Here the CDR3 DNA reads TGCGCCAGCAGCTTGTTGGGGGGGCTCTACAATGAGCAGTTCTTC. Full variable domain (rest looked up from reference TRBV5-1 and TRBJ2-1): KAGVTQTPRYLIKTRGQQVTLSCSPISGHRSVSWYQQTPGQGLQFLFEYFSETQRNKGNFPGRFSGRQFSNSRSEMNVSTLELGDSALYLCASSLLGGLYNEQFFGPGTRLTVL.

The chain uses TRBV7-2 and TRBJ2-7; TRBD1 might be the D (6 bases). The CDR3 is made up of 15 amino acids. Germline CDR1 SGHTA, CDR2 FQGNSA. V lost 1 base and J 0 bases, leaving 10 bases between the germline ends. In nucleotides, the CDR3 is TGTGCCAGCAGCTTAGATCAGGGGTTCTCCTACGAGCAGTACTTC. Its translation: CASSLDQGFSYEQYF.